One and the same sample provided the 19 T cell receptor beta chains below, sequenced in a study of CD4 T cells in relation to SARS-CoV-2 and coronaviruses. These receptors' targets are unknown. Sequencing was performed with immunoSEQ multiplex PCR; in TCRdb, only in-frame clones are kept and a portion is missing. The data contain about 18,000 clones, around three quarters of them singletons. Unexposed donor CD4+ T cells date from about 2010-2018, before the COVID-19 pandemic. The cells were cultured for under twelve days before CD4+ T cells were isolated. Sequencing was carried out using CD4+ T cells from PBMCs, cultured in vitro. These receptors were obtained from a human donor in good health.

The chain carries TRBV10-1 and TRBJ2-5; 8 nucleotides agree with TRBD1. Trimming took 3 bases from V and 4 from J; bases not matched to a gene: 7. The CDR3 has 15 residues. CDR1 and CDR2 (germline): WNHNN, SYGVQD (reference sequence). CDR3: CASSEIGTGRETQYF. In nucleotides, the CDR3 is TGCGCCAGCAGTGAAATCGGGACAGGAAGAGAGACCCAGTACTTC.

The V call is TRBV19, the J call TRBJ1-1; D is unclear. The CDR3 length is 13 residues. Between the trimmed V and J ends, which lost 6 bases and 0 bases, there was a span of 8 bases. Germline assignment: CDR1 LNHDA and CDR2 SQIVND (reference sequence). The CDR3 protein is CASRGRVNTEAFF. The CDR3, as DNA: TGTGCCAGTAGAGGCAGAGTGAACACTGAAGCTTTCTTT.

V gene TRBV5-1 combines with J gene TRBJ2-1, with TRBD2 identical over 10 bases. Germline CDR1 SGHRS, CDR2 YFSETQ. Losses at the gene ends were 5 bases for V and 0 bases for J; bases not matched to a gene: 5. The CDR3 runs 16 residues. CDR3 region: CASRPLAGSSYNEQFF. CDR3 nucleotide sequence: TGCGCCAGCAGACCACTAGCGGGGAGCTCCTACAATGAGCAGTTCTTC.

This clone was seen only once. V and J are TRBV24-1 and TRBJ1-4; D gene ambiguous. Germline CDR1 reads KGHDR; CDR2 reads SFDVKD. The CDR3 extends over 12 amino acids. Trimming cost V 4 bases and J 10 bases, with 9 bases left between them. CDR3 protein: CATSDNSGKLFF. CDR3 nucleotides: TGTGCCACCAGTGACAATTCAGGAAAACTGTTTTTT.

CDR3 residues: CASSEYLSSYEQYF. CDR3 in DNA: TGTGCCAGCAGTGAGTACCTCAGCTCCTACGAGCAGTACTTC. V usage is TRBV6-1 and J usage is TRBJ2-7; no clear D gene. V gave up 3 bases and J gave up 0 bases, with 9 bases separating them. Germline V gene sequence: CDR1 MNHNS, CDR2 SASEGT. The CDR3 consists of 14 residues.

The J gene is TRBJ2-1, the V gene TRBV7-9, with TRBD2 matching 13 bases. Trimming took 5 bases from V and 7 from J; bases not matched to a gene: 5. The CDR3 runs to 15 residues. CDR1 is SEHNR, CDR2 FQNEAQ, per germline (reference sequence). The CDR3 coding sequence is TGTGCCAGCAGCCCTAGACTAGCGGGAGGTAATGAGCAGTTCTTC. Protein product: CASSPRLAGGNEQFF. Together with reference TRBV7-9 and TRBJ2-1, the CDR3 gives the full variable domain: DTGVSQNPRHKITKRGQNVTFRCDPISEHNRLYWYRQTLGQGPEFLTYFQNEAQLEKSRLLSDRFSAERPKGSFSTLEIQRTEQGDSAMYLCASSPRLAGGNEQFFGPGTRLTVL.

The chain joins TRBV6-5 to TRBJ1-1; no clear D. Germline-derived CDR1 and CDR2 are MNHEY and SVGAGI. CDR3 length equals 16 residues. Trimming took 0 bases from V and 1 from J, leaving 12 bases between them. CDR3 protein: CASSYSAVGGNTEAFF. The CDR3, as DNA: TGTGCCAGCAGTTACTCGGCAGTGGGTGGGAACACTGAAGCTTTCTTT.

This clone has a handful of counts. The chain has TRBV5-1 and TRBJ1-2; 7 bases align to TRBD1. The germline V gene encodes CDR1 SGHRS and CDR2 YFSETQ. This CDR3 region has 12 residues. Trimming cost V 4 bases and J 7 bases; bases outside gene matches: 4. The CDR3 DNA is TGCGCCAGCAGCCGAGACAGGGCTGGCTACACCTTC. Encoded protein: CASSRDRAGYTF. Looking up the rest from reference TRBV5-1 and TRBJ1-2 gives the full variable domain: KAGVTQTPRYLIKTRGQQVTLSCSPISGHRSVSWYQQTPGQGLQFLFEYFSETQRNKGNFPGRFSGRQFSNSRSEMNVSTLELGDSALYLCASSRDRAGYTFGSGTRLTVV.

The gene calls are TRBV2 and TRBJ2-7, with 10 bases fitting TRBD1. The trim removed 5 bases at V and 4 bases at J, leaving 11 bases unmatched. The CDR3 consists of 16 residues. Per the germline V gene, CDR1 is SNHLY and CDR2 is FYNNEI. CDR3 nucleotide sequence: TGTGCCAGCAGTCTCACAGACAGGGGGCATAGGTACGAGCAGTACTTC. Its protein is CASSLTDRGHRYEQYF.

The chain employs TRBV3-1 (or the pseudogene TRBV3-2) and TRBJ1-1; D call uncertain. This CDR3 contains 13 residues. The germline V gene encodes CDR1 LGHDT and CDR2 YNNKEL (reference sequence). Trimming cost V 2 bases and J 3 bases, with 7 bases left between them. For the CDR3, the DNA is TGTGCCAGCAGCCAATTGCCCGACACTGAAGCTTTCTTT. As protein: CASSQLPDTEAFF.

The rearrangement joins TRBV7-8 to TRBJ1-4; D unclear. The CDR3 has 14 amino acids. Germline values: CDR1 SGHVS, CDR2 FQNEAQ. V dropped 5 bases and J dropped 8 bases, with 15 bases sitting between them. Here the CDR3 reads CASSPIIRTEKLFF. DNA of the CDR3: TGTGCCAGCAGCCCAATCATCCGGACCGAAAAACTGTTTTTT. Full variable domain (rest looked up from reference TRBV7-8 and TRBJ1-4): GAGVSQSPRYKVAKRGQDVALRCDPISGHVSLFWYQQALGQGPEFLTYFQNEAQLDKSGLPSDRFFAERPEGSVSTLKIQRTQQEDSAVYLCASSPIIRTEKLFFGSGTQLSVL.

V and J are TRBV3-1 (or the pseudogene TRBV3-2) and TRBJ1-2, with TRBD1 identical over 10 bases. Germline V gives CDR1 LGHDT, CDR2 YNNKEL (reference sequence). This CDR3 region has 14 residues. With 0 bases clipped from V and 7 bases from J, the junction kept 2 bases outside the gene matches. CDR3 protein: CASSQEGTGVGYTF. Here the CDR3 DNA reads TGTGCCAGCAGCCAAGAAGGGACAGGGGTTGGCTACACCTTC.

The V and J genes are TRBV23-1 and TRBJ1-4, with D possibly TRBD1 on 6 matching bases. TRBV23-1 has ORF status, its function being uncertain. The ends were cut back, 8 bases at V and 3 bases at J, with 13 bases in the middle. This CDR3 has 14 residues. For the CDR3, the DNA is TGCGCCAGCCGTAGGACAGCTTCTAATGAAAAACTGTTTTTT. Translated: CASRRTASNEKLFF.

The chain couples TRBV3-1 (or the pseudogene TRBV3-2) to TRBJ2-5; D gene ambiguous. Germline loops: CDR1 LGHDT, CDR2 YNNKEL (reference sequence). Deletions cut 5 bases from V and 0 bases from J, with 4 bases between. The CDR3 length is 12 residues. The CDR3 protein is CASSWNQETQYF. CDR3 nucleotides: TGTGCCAGCAGCTGGAACCAAGAGACCCAGTACTTC.

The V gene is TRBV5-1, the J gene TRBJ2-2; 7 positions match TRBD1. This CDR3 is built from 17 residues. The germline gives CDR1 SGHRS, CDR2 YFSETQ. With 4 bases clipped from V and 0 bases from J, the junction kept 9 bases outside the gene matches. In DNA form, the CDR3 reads TGCGCCAGCAGCCCCACCGGGACAGTAGCGAACACCGGGGAGCTGTTTTTT. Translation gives CASSPTGTVANTGELFF.

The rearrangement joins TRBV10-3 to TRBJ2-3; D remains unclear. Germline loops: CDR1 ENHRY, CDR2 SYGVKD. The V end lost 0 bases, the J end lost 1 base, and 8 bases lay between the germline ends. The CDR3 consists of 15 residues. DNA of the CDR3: TGTGCCATCAGTGAGTCGGTGGACCGCACAGATACGCAGTATTTT. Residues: CAISESVDRTDTQYF.

The CDR3 DNA reads as TGTGCCAGCTCACCGTTAGCGGGAGTGGAGGAGCAGTACTTC. It yields the protein CASSPLAGVEEQYF. The chain couples TRBV18 to TRBJ2-7; TRBD2 matches 9 bases. V lost 3 bases, J lost 7 bases, and 7 bases stayed unmatched. The CDR3 has 14 residues. Germline assignment: CDR1 KGHSH and CDR2 LQKENI.

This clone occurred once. CDR3 coding DNA: TGTGCCAGCAGCGGTCAGGGTGCAGATACGCAGTATTTT. It codes for CASSGQGADTQYF. V is TRBV3-1 (or the pseudogene TRBV3-2) and J is TRBJ2-3; maybe TRBD1 (5 bases). V shed 5 bases and J shed 4 bases, with 10 bases lying between them. Germline CDR1 reads LGHDT; CDR2 reads YNNKEL (reference sequence). CDR3 length: 13 amino acids.

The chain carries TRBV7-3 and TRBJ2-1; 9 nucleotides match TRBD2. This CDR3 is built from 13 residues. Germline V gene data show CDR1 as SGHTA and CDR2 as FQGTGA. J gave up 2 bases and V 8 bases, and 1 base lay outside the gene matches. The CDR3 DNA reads TGTGCCAGCGGCGGGAGGGCCTACAATGAGCAGTTCTTC. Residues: CASGGRAYNEQFF.